Below are 14 T cell receptor beta chains sequenced from a single sample in a study of OX40 agonist ivuxolimab in advanced cancers. Preparation of the library involved the immunoSEQ multiplex PCR assay. In its TCRdb copy, this immuneACCESS table keeps in-frame sequences only and misses some clones. Where compared with another copy, unresolved V genes explain less than half of these, and the others have no known cause. The sample table records around 95,000 clones; 90% of these occur just once. Of the sample, 0.15% to 0.2% falls within the top ten clones. The sequencing used CD4+ or CD8+ T cells sorted from blood, collected in a trial of the OX40 agonist ivuxolimab. The origin of the receptors is an adult with an advanced solid tumor such as melanoma, head and neck, liver or kidney cancer.

The chain employs TRBV7-9 and TRBJ2-2; 7 bases fit TRBD2. V lost 7 bases and J lost 2; bases outside the gene matches: 7. CDR1 and CDR2 from the germline V gene are SEHNR and FQNEAQ (reference sequence). The CDR3 runs 15 residues. The DNA of the CDR3 is TGTGCCAGCACCCGCGGGAGTCTCAACACCGGGGAGCTGTTTTTT. Translation gives CASTRGSLNTGELFF.

V usage is TRBV19 and J usage is TRBJ1-1, with 7 bases fitting TRBD1. The CDR3 has 14 amino acids. Trimming took 1 base from V and 6 from J; bases not matched to a gene: 5. Germline V gene lookup returns CDR1 LNHDA and CDR2 SQIVND (reference sequence). In DNA, the CDR3 is TGTGCCAGTAGTATAGCCGGGACAGCATCTGAAGCTTTCTTT. Translating it yields CASSIAGTASEAFF.

This clone was observed a few times. The chain joins TRBV29-1 to TRBJ2-7; D might be TRBD2 (6 bases). The CDR3 length is 12 residues. Germline CDR1 SQVTM, CDR2 ANQGSEA. The V gene lost 8 bases and the J gene lost 3 bases, with 14 bases spanning the gap. CDR3 amino acids: CSFGGPGYEQYF. The CDR3 DNA follows: TGCAGCTTCGGGGGTCCGGGCTACGAGCAGTACTTC.

V is TRBV10-2 and J is TRBJ2-1, with TRBD2 as a possible D gene (5 bases). This CDR3 contains 12 residues. V lost 1 base and J 16 bases, leaving 14 bases between the germline ends. CDR1 and CDR2 from the germline V gene are WSHSY and SAAADI. The CDR3 is CASSEYGLNNFF. DNA for the CDR3: TGCGCCAGCAGTGAGTACGGACTCAACAACTTCTTC.

The chain is built from TRBV19 and TRBJ2-2; 9 bases align to TRBD2. Looked up from germline, CDR1 is LNHDA and CDR2 is SQIVND (reference sequence). The V and J ends lost 3 bases and 0 bases, in that order; junction bases with no gene match: 2. CDR3 length: 16 amino acids. The CDR3 DNA reads TGTGCCAGTAGTATCCCTAGCGGGGCGAACACCGGGGAGCTGTTTTTT. Translated, it gives CASSIPSGANTGELFF. The full variable domain, rest sourced from reference TRBV19 and TRBJ2-2, is DGGITQSPKYLFRKEGQNVTLSCEQNLNHDAMYWYRQDPGQGLRLIYYSQIVNDFQKGDIAEGYSVSREKKESFPLTVTSAQKNPTAFYLCASSIPSGANTGELFFGEGSRLTVL.

The rearrangement uses TRBV10-3 and TRBJ2-7; a possible D gene is TRBD2 (5 bases). Trimming shortened V by 9 bases and J by 2 bases, and 14 bases separated the two germline ends. The germline gives CDR1 ENHRY, CDR2 SYGVKD. This CDR3 has 13 amino acids. CDR3 amino acids: CAMGASRTYEQYF. CDR3 in DNA: TGTGCCATGGGTGCTAGCCGCACCTACGAGCAGTACTTC.

J is TRBJ1-5 and V is TRBV27, with 9 bases aligning to TRBD1. Losses at the gene ends were 4 bases for V and 3 bases for J; bases not matched to a gene: 7. The CDR3 totals 16 residues. The germline V gene has CDR1 MNHEY and CDR2 SMNVEV (reference sequence). This CDR3 reads CASSSSTGGNNQPQHF. CDR3 DNA sequence: TGTGCCAGCAGTTCTTCTACAGGGGGCAACAATCAGCCCCAGCATTTT.

The rearrangement uses TRBV25-1 and TRBJ1-5; D call uncertain. The germline V gene encodes CDR1 MGHDK and CDR2 SYGVNS. The CDR3 is 13 residues long. V lost 4 bases and J 6 bases, leaving 10 bases between the germline ends. The CDR3 loop reads CASSAQGSQPQHF. CDR3 nucleotides: TGTGCCAGCAGTGCTCAAGGGAGTCAGCCCCAGCATTTT.

J is TRBJ1-6 and V is TRBV5-4; a possible D gene is TRBD1 (5 bases). Between the trimmed V and J ends, which lost 0 bases and 2 bases, there was a span of 9 bases. From germline, CDR1 is SGHNT and CDR2 YYREEE (reference sequence). This CDR3 has 16 amino acids. Here the CDR3 DNA reads TGTGCCAGCAGCTTGGGGGCAGGGACCTATAATTCACCCCTCCACTTT. It encodes CASSLGAGTYNSPLHF.

This chain links TRBV2 with TRBJ2-2, with D possibly matching TRBD2 (6 bases). Deletions cut 10 bases from V and 7 bases from J, with 25 bases between. CDR3 length: 16 amino acids. Germline V gene data show CDR1 as SNHLY and CDR2 as FYNNEI. In DNA, the CDR3 is TGTGCCACCACGGGAGTCTCCGGGGCCCGAGGCGGGGAGCTGTTTTTT. Translated, it gives CATTGVSGARGGELFF.

The chain recombines TRBV19 with TRBJ2-5; D remains unclear. Germline loops: CDR1 LNHDA, CDR2 SQIVND (reference sequence). V was trimmed by 3 bases and J by 2 bases, leaving 13 bases between them. The CDR3 runs to 15 residues. The chain's CDR3 is CASSMWGFGQETQYF. The CDR3 DNA is TGTGCCAGTAGTATGTGGGGTTTCGGGCAAGAGACCCAGTACTTC.

CDR3 loop: CASSSGTDSNQPQHF. As DNA, the CDR3 is TGTGCCAGCAGCTCCGGGACGGATAGCAATCAGCCCCAGCATTTT. This chain uses TRBV5-4 with TRBJ1-5, with D perhaps matching TRBD1 (5 bases). The CDR3 is 15 amino acids. V was trimmed by 3 bases and J by 0 bases, leaving 10 bases between them. Germline V gene sequence: CDR1 SGHNT, CDR2 YYREEE (reference sequence).

The chain links TRBV15 to TRBJ1-5, with D unresolved. Trimming took 2 bases from V and 0 from J, leaving 5 bases between them. There are 14 residues in the CDR3. CDR1 is LNHNV, CDR2 YYDKDF, per germline (reference sequence). Written as DNA, the CDR3 is TGTGCCACCAGCAGACAGACTAGCAATCAGCCCCAGCATTTT. This gives the protein CATSRQTSNQPQHF.

The V and J genes are TRBV5-1 and TRBJ2-2; a possible D gene is TRBD1 (6 bases). The germline CDR1 and CDR2 sequences are SGHRS and YFSETQ. The CDR3 is 15 amino acids. Trimming took off 0 bases at V and 4 bases at J, with 10 bases between the two ends. DNA for the CDR3: TGCGCCAGCAGCTTGGTGGCAGGGGTCACCGGGGAGCTGTTTTTT. This translates into CASSLVAGVTGELFF. Together with reference TRBV5-1 and TRBJ2-2, the CDR3 gives the full variable domain: KAGVTQTPRYLIKTRGQQVTLSCSPISGHRSVSWYQQTPGQGLQFLFEYFSETQRNKGNFPGRFSGRQFSNSRSEMNVSTLELGDSALYLCASSLVAGVTGELFFGEGSRLTVL.